This T cell receptor (beta chain) was observed in a study of T cells in Graves' hyperthyroidism and ophthalmopathy. Study-wide points: Model-based prediction identified ophthalmopathy a median roughly 5.9 months prior to its onset.

Exclusion of a patient resulted from uncontrolled infection, other autoimmune disease, pregnancy or lactation. Diagnosis relied on clinical symptoms, serum thyroxine and TRAb, thyroid ultrasound and orbital computed tomography. TCR beta CDR3 sequences were amplified from RNA transcripts. The primer set for the first-round RT-PCR of the TCR CDR3 was HTBI. TCRdb independently ran MiXCR on the multiplex PCR reads; one entry per CDR3 protein. There are around 340,000 distinct CDR3 sequences in the sample; approximately 18% occur only once, and about 14% lies in the top ten. The CDR3 covers 14 residues. The germline CDR1 and CDR2 sequences are SNHLY and FYNNEI. A word on this clonotype: No antigen is known for it. A read error may explain this, as a much larger clone is one base away.

The sample consisted of blood. This receptor was identified in a woman aged 40 to 50 with Graves' ophthalmopathy. The chain has TRBV2 and TRBJ2-2; 11 bases match TRBD1. This CDR3 reads CVSSGQGETGELFF. The CDR3, as DNA: TGTGTCAGTTCGGGACAGGGGGAAACCGGGGAGCTGTTTTTT.